The clone carrying this TCR beta chain was seen just once. Uncontrolled infection, other autoimmune disease, pregnancy or lactation barred patients from enrollment. The data belong to a study of T cells in Graves' hyperthyroidism and ophthalmopathy. This CDR3 comprises 18 residues. Germline V lookup: CDR1 ENHRY, CDR2 SYGVKD. With 4 bases clipped from V and 4 bases from J, the junction kept 11 bases outside the gene matches. Amplification targeted TCR beta CDR3 regions from RNA transcripts. First-round RT-PCR with HTBI primers amplified the TCR CDR3 region. TCRdb independently ran MiXCR on the multiplex PCR reads; one entry per CDR3 protein. The sample holds around 430,000 distinct CDR3 sequences, more than 12% seen once.

The source is a woman in her thirties with Graves' hyperthyroidism. The sequencing input was blood. The rearrangement joins TRBV10-3 to TRBJ2-6, with 9 bases aligning to TRBD1. CDR3 DNA sequence: TGTGCCATCAGTGGGACAGGGGTTGACTTAGCGGGGGCCAACGTCCTGACTTTC. The encoded protein is CAISGTGVDLAGANVLTF.